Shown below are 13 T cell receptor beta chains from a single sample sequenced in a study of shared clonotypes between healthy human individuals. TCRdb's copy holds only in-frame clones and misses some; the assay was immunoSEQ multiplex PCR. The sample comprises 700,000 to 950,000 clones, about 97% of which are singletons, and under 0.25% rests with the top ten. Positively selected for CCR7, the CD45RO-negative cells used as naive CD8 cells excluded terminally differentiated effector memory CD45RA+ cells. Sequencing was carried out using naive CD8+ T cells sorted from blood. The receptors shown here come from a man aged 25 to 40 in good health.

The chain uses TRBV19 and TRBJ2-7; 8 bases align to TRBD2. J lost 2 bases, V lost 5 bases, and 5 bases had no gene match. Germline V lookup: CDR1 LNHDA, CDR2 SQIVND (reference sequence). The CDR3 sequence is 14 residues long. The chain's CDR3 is CASSLVSGAYEQYF. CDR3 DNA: TGTGCCAGTAGTTTGGTTAGCGGGGCCTACGAGCAGTACTTC.

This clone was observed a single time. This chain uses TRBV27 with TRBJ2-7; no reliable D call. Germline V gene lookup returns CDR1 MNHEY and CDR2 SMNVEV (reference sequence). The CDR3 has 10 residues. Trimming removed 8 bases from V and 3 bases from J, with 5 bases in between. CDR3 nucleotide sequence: TGTGCCAGCGGAGACTACGAGCAGTACTTC. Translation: CASGDYEQYF.

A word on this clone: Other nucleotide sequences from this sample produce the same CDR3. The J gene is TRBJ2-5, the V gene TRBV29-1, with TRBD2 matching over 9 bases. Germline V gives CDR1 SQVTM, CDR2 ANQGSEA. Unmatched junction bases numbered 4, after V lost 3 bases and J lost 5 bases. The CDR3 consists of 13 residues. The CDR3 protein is CSVELAGRETQYF. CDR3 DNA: TGCAGCGTTGAGCTAGCGGGACGGGAGACCCAGTACTTC.

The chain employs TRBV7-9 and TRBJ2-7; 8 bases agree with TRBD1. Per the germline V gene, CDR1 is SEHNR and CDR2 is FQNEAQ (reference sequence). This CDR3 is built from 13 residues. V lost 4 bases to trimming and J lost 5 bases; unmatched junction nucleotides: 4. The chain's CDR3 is CASSSGQGHEQYF. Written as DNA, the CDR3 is TGTGCCAGCAGCTCAGGACAGGGCCACGAGCAGTACTTC. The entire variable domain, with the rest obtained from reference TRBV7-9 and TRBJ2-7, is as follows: DTGVSQNPRHKITKRGQNVTFRCDPISEHNRLYWYRQTLGQGPEFLTYFQNEAQLEKSRLLSDRFSAERPKGSFSTLEIQRTEQGDSAMYLCASSSGQGHEQYFGPGTRLTVT.

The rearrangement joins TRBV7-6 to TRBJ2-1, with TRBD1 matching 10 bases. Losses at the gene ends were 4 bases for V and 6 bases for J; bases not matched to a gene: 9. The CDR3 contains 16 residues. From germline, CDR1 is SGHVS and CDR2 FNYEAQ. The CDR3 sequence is CASSSLTGGAFNEQFF. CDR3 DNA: TGTGCCAGCAGCTCTCTGACAGGGGGCGCTTTCAATGAGCAGTTCTTC.

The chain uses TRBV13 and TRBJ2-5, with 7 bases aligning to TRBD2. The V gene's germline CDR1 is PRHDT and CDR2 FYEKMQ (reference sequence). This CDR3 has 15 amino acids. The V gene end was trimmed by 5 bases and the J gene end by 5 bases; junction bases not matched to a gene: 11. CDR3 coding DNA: TGTGCCAGCAGCCCCCTCGGGACTACCGAGGAGACCCAGTACTTC. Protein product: CASSPLGTTEETQYF. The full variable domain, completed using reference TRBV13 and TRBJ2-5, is AAGVIQSPRHLIKEKRETATLKCYPIPRHDTVYWYQQGPGQDPQFLISFYEKMQSDKGSIPDRFSAQQFSDYHSELNMSSLELGDSALYFCASSPLGTTEETQYFGPGTRLLVL.

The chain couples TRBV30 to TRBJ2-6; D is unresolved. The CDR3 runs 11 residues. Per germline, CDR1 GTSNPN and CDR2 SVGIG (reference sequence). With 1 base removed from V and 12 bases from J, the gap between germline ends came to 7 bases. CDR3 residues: CAWSDSFVLTF. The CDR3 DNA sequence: TGTGCCTGGAGTGACTCTTTCGTCCTGACTTTC.

CDR3 in amino acids: CASSLNQETQYF. DNA of the CDR3: TGCGCCAGCAGCTTAAACCAAGAGACCCAGTACTTC. The chain recombines TRBV5-1 with TRBJ2-5, with unresolved D. Between the trimmed V and J ends, which lost 2 bases and 0 bases, there was a span of 2 bases. The CDR3 covers 12 residues. Germline V gene sequence: CDR1 SGHRS, CDR2 YFSETQ.

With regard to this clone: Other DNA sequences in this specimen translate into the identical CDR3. The CDR3 DNA reads as TGTGCCAGCAGCCCCCGGACTAGCGGGCTCTCCTACAATGAGCAGTTCTTC. Translating gives CASSPRTSGLSYNEQFF. This chain uses TRBV7-9 with TRBJ2-1; 11 bases fit TRBD2. Per the germline V gene, CDR1 is SEHNR and CDR2 is FQNEAQ (reference sequence). V gave up 5 bases and J gave up 0 bases; unmatched junction bases: 6. The CDR3 consists of 17 residues. The full variable domain, in which reference TRBV7-9 and TRBJ2-1 provide the parts outside the CDR3, is DTGVSQNPRHKITKRGQNVTFRCDPISEHNRLYWYRQTLGQGPEFLTYFQNEAQLEKSRLLSDRFSAERPKGSFSTLEIQRTEQGDSAMYLCASSPRTSGLSYNEQFFGPGTRLTVL.

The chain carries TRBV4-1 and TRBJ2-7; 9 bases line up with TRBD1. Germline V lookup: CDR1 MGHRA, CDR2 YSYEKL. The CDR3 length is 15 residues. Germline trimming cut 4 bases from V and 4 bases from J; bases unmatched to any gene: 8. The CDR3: CASSLLGTGIYEQYF. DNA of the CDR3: TGCGCCAGCAGCCTTCTAGGGACAGGGATATACGAGCAGTACTTC.

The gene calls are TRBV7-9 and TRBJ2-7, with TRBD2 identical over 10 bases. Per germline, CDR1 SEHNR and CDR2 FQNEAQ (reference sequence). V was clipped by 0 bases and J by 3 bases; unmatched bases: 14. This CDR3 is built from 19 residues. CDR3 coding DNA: TGTGCCAGCAGCTTAGCCTCAGCGGGAGGGCCTTTTTTAGTCTACGAGCAGTACTTC. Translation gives CASSLASAGGPFLVYEQYF.

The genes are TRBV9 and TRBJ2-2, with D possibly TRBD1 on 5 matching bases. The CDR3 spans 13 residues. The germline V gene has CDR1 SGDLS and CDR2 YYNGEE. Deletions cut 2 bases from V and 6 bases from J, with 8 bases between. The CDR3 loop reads CASSVPGSGELFF. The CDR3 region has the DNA TGTGCCAGCAGCGTTCCAGGGTCCGGGGAGCTGTTTTTT.

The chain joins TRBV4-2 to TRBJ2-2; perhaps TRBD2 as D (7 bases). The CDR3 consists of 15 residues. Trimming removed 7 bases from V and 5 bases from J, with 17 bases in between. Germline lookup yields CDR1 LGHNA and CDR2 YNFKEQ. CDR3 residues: CASTPLGGETGELFF. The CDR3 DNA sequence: TGTGCCAGCACCCCATTAGGGGGGGAGACCGGGGAGCTGTTTTTT.